The 8 T cell receptor beta chains listed next were all sequenced from one sample in a study of blood T cells in healthy people across ages. A sample-barcoded 5' primer and a J-beta primer mix were used in a second PCR of about 7 to 12 cycles. TCRdb itself ran the 5' RACE reads through MiXCR, one entry per CDR3 protein. The sample has over 1.5 million distinct CDR3 sequences, around 50% seen once. The sample taken for sequencing was blood. The receptors were sampled from a woman in her thirties or forties in good health.

The V and J genes are TRBV7-9 and TRBJ2-4, with TRBD2 identical over 10 bases. The DNA end is more similar to TRBJ2-7, so the J call may be wrong. CDR1 is SEHNR, CDR2 FQNEAQ, per germline (reference sequence). The CDR3 extends over 16 amino acids. This CDR3 is CASSLPRAGGLYEQYF. The CDR3 DNA sequence: TGTGCCAGCAGCTTACCCAGAGCGGGGGGGCTCTACGAGCAGTACTTC.

The chain recombines TRBV28 with TRBJ1-5; D remains ambiguous. The CDR3 has 12 amino acids. V was cut by 6 bases and J by 9 bases, with 12 bases left in between. The V gene's germline CDR1 is MDHEN and CDR2 SYDVKM. The DNA for the CDR3 is TGTGCCAGCAGCGGCGCCCGTCGGCCCCAGCATTTT. It codes for CASSGARRPQHF.

The CDR3 region has the DNA TGTGCCAGCAGTGTCGACAGGAGGAACATTCAGTACTTC. Translation gives CASSVDRRNIQYF. This chain links TRBV27 with TRBJ2-4; tentatively, D is TRBD1 (6 bases). This CDR3 region has 13 residues. Germline V gene sequence: CDR1 MNHEY, CDR2 SMNVEV (reference sequence). V was cut by 5 bases and J by 7 bases, with 12 bases left in between.

The chain joins TRBV12-3 or TRBV12-4 to TRBJ2-7; D perhaps matches TRBD2 (7 bases). The CDR3 is 16 amino acids. Trimming removed 3 bases from V and 2 bases from J, with 17 bases in between. Written as DNA, the CDR3 is TGTGCCAGCAGTTTTGAAGTTGGCGGGGGCCCCTACGAGCAGTACTTC. It encodes CASSFEVGGGPYEQYF.

This clonotype was recorded at least ten times. The rearrangement joins TRBV7-2 to TRBJ2-5; TRBD1 matches 9 bases. The CDR3 extends over 14 amino acids. The V segment lost 4 bases and the J segment 5 bases; nucleotides outside the gene matches: 5. CDR1 is SGHTA, CDR2 FQGNSA, per germline. The CDR3 sequence: CASSSDRGGETQYF. CDR3 DNA: TGTGCCAGCAGCTCGGACAGGGGTGGGGAGACCCAGTACTTC.

This clonotype was counted a few times. V usage is TRBV25-1 and J usage is TRBJ1-2, with unresolved D. This CDR3 comprises 12 residues. Per germline, CDR1 MGHDK and CDR2 SYGVNS. V gave up 1 base and J gave up 5 bases, with 5 bases separating them. The CDR3 region is CASSEWGYGYTF. CDR3 nucleotide sequence: TGTGCCAGCAGTGAATGGGGATATGGCTACACCTTC.

Here the CDR3 reads CASSGWIDNEQFF. CDR3 DNA: TGTGCCAGCAGCGGCTGGATCGACAATGAGCAGTTCTTC. V and J are TRBV7-2 and TRBJ2-1, with D unclear. This CDR3 has 13 amino acids. Trimming left V 5 bases short and J 5 bases short, with 10 bases between. Germline values: CDR1 SGHTA, CDR2 FQGNSA.

This chain links TRBV18 with TRBJ2-5; D possibly corresponds to TRBD2 (5 bases). With 3 bases removed from V and 11 bases from J, the gap between germline ends came to 22 bases. Germline loops: CDR1 KGHSH, CDR2 LQKENI. CDR3 length: 15 residues. Here the CDR3 DNA reads TGTGCCAGCTCACCTAACCTCGAGGGAGACAATGAGCAGTACTTC. It encodes CASSPNLEGDNEQYF.